Listed here are 30 T cell receptor beta chains from one sample, sequenced in a study of CD4 T cell repertoires in COVID-19. Some clones are missing from TCRdb's copy, which holds only in-frame ones; the method was immunoSEQ multiplex PCR. The data contain some 71,000 clones, roughly 85% of them singletons. The sequencing here drew on CD4+ T cells from peripheral blood, taken after recovery from COVID-19. These receptors originate from a human donor who had COVID-19.

The chain recombines TRBV24-1 with TRBJ1-3; D ambiguous. The CDR3 length is 17 residues. The germline V gene encodes CDR1 KGHDR and CDR2 SFDVKD. V was trimmed by 0 bases and J by 0 bases, leaving 11 bases between them. The CDR3 is CATSDLCRNLSGNTIYF. The DNA of the CDR3 is TGTGCCACCAGTGATTTGTGCAGGAATCTCTCTGGAAACACCATATATTTT.

V usage is TRBV5-1 and J usage is TRBJ1-4, with 10 bases lining up with TRBD1. Per the germline V gene, CDR1 is SGHRS and CDR2 is YFSETQ. CDR3 length: 17 amino acids. Unmatched junction bases numbered 6, after V lost 4 bases and J lost 0 bases. DNA of the CDR3: TGCGCCAGCAGCGGGGACAGGGGCCCATCAACTAATGAAAAACTGTTTTTT. This gives the protein CASSGDRGPSTNEKLFF.

V usage is TRBV5-1 and J usage is TRBJ2-2; D is perhaps TRBD2 (5 bases). Trimming removed 2 bases from V and 7 bases from J, with 12 bases in between. Germline CDR1 is SGHRS and CDR2 is YFSETQ. CDR3 length: 14 amino acids. DNA of the CDR3: TGCGCCAGCAGCTTTCGGACTGAAGGCGGGGAGCTGTTTTTT. This translates into CASSFRTEGGELFF.

The CDR3 DNA is TGCGCCAGCCTCGGGACAGGGGGACAGCCCCAGCATTTT. This sequence encodes CASLGTGGQPQHF. The rearrangement uses TRBV10-1 and TRBJ1-5, with 11 bases lining up with TRBD1. The V gene's germline CDR1 is WNHNN and CDR2 SYGVQD (reference sequence). V trimming: 8 bases; J trimming: 7 bases; junction bases outside the gene matches: 4. The CDR3 spans 13 residues.

V and J are TRBV19 and TRBJ1-1, with 11 bases matching TRBD1. The germline CDR1 and CDR2 sequences are LNHDA and SQIVND (reference sequence). This CDR3 is built from 16 residues. With 4 bases clipped from V and 5 bases from J, the junction kept 9 bases outside the gene matches. The CDR3 loop reads CASSTGQGAMRTEAFF. The CDR3 coding sequence is TGTGCCAGTAGTACCGGACAGGGGGCGATGAGGACTGAAGCTTTCTTT.

The chain recombines TRBV15 with TRBJ1-5; D might be TRBD1 (6 bases). Trimming cost V 2 bases and J 3 bases, with 8 bases left between them. The CDR3 is 14 residues long. CDR1 and CDR2 from the germline V gene are LNHNV and YYDKDF (reference sequence). CDR3 DNA: TGTGCCACCAGCAGAACAGGGTCCAATCAGCCCCAGCATTTT. Translation: CATSRTGSNQPQHF. Based on the CDR3 plus reference TRBV15 and TRBJ1-5, the full variable domain is DAMVIQNPRYQVTQFGKPVTLSCSQTLNHNVMYWYQQKSSQAPKLLFHYYDKDFNNEADTPDNFQSRRPNTSFCFLDIRSPGLGDTAMYLCATSRTGSNQPQHFGDGTRLSIL.

This clone was observed a single time. V usage is TRBV19 and J usage is TRBJ2-1; 8 nucleotides agree with TRBD1. The V gene end was trimmed by 6 bases and the J gene end by 4 bases; junction bases not matched to a gene: 11. The CDR3 loop spans 16 amino acids. CDR1 and CDR2 from the germline V gene are LNHDA and SQIVND (reference sequence). In nucleotides, the CDR3 is TGTGCCAGTAGCCCTCGGACAGGGTTCGATTACAATGAGCAGTTCTTC. Its translation is CASSPRTGFDYNEQFF.

The chain is built from TRBV29-1 and TRBJ2-5, with 7 bases identical to TRBD1. V lost 6 bases to trimming and J lost 9 bases; unmatched junction nucleotides: 13. The CDR3 loop spans 13 amino acids. The germline gives CDR1 SQVTM, CDR2 ANQGSEA. CDR3 sequence: CSVGGEVVSAQYF. In nucleotides, the CDR3 is TGCAGCGTAGGGGGCGAGGTAGTTTCGGCCCAGTACTTC.

The V and J genes are TRBV2 and TRBJ2-7; a weak D match, TRBD1 (6 bases). V shed 8 bases and J shed 0 bases, with 14 bases lying between them. The V gene's germline CDR1 is SNHLY and CDR2 FYNNEI. The CDR3 covers 14 residues. This CDR3 reads CASASDSNSYEQYF. The CDR3 DNA reads as TGTGCCAGCGCCTCGGACAGCAACTCCTACGAGCAGTACTTC.

This chain uses TRBV7-2 with TRBJ2-1, with 9 bases lining up with TRBD2. CDR1 and CDR2 from the germline V gene are SGHTA and FQGNSA. After removal of 1 base from V and 7 bases from J, the junction contained 5 bases not matched to a gene. This CDR3 comprises 15 residues. CDR3 loop: CASSLGGLAVNEQFF. Here the CDR3 DNA reads TGTGCCAGCAGCTTAGGGGGACTAGCAGTGAATGAGCAGTTCTTC.

The V and J genes are TRBV25-1 and TRBJ1-2; D call uncertain. The CDR3 is made up of 17 amino acids. V shed 3 bases and J shed 8 bases, with 25 bases lying between them. Germline V gene data show CDR1 as MGHDK and CDR2 as SYGVNS. The CDR3 loop is CASSDPTSIVGVKGYTF. For the CDR3, the DNA is TGTGCCAGCAGTGATCCAACCTCAATCGTCGGGGTGAAGGGCTACACCTTC.

This clone turned up a few times. This chain joins TRBV18 and TRBJ2-1; perhaps TRBD2 as D (6 bases). The V and J ends lost 0 bases and 5 bases respectively, with 11 bases between them. Germline CDR1 and CDR2: KGHSH and LQKENI. This CDR3 has 15 residues. The CDR3 is CASSPPDGLNNEQFF. The CDR3, as DNA: TGTGCCAGCTCACCACCAGACGGACTAAACAATGAGCAGTTCTTC.

The chain uses TRBV5-1 and TRBJ2-7, with TRBD2 matching 12 bases. The CDR3 sequence is 14 residues long. The J segment lost 9 bases and the V segment lost 0 bases, leaving 4 bases of the junction unmatched. Germline-derived CDR1 and CDR2 are SGHRS and YFSETQ. The CDR3 loop is CASSLGLAGEAQYF. For the CDR3, the DNA is TGCGCCAGCAGCTTGGGACTAGCGGGAGAGGCGCAGTACTTC.

The chain recombines TRBV5-1 with TRBJ2-1, with a weak D call TRBD2 (6 bases). The V end lost 2 bases, the J end lost 2 bases, and 14 bases lay between the germline ends. In germline, CDR1 is SGHRS, CDR2 YFSETQ. The CDR3 runs to 16 residues. CDR3 in amino acids: CASSLVGGTTYNEQFF. In DNA, the CDR3 is TGCGCCAGCAGCTTAGTTGGGGGGACGACCTACAATGAGCAGTTCTTC.

The chain employs TRBV29-1 and TRBJ2-7; tentatively, D is TRBD1 or TRBD2 (5 bases each). Germline loops: CDR1 SQVTM, CDR2 ANQGSEA. The V end lost 7 bases, the J end lost 5 bases, and 27 bases lay between the germline ends. The CDR3 is made up of 16 amino acids. The CDR3 DNA follows: TGCAGCGCAGATAAACCGCCGCCAGGGAGATTCGACGAGCAGTACTTC. Protein sequence: CSADKPPPGRFDEQYF.

The chain carries TRBV10-1 and TRBJ1-6; unclear D gene. Trimming removed 7 bases at V and 7 bases at J, with 11 bases between. CDR1 is WNHNN, CDR2 SYGVQD, per germline (reference sequence). The CDR3 has 13 amino acids. The CDR3 coding sequence is TGCGCCAGCAAAGAAGGCGGGAATTCACCCCTCCACTTT. This codes for CASKEGGNSPLHF.

The chain has TRBV7-8 and TRBJ2-7; 14 nucleotides line up with TRBD2. J was trimmed by 2 bases and V by 6 bases; bases with no gene match: 3. The CDR3 runs to 15 residues. Germline V gene data show CDR1 as SGHVS and CDR2 as FQNEAQ. The CDR3 region has the DNA TGTGCCAGCAGGGGGACTAGCGGGAGTCCCTACGAGCAGTACTTC. It codes for CASRGTSGSPYEQYF.

The V and J genes are TRBV3-1 (or the pseudogene TRBV3-2) and TRBJ1-2; D is unclear. Looked up from germline, CDR1 is LGHDT and CDR2 is YNNKEL (reference sequence). The CDR3 has 13 amino acids. V lost 1 base, J lost 3 bases, and 6 bases lay in between. CDR3 protein: CASSQVTYYGYTF. The CDR3 coding sequence is TGTGCCAGCAGCCAAGTGACCTACTATGGCTACACCTTC.

This sequence joins TRBV6-1 and TRBJ1-3; D is unclear. Germline CDR1 and CDR2: MNHNS and SASEGT. The CDR3 is made up of 15 amino acids. Trimming shortened V by 1 base and J by 0 bases, and 7 bases separated the two germline ends. CDR3 coding DNA: TGTGCCAGCAGTGAAGTCGTTAGCTCTGGAAACACCATATATTTT. This codes for CASSEVVSSGNTIYF.

This chain connects TRBV2 to TRBJ1-4; D may be TRBD1 (6 bases). CDR1 SNHLY and CDR2 FYNNEI come from the germline V gene. The CDR3 is 13 amino acids. Trimming removed 7 bases at V and 4 bases at J, with 10 bases between. The CDR3 protein is CASKGGNNEKLFF. DNA of the CDR3: TGTGCCAGCAAGGGGGGAAATAATGAAAAACTGTTTTTT.

The chain joins TRBV23-1 to TRBJ2-7, with 8 bases that match TRBD1. TRBV23-1 is filed as an ORF, its function uncertain. V was clipped by 3 bases and J by 4 bases; unmatched bases: 8. The CDR3 length is 15 residues. This CDR3 is CASSQEADREYEQYF. For the CDR3, the DNA is TGCGCCAGCAGTCAGGAGGCGGACAGGGAATACGAGCAGTACTTC.

CDR3 loop: CASGGGYQETQYF. CDR3 in DNA: TGTGCCAGCGGGGGGGGGTACCAAGAGACCCAGTACTTC. This chain connects TRBV10-3 to TRBJ2-5, with 9 nucleotides matching TRBD2. V gave up 10 bases and J gave up 0 bases; unmatched junction bases: 3. CDR1 ENHRY and CDR2 SYGVKD come from the germline V gene. The length of the CDR3 is 13 residues.

This rearrangement joins TRBV5-8 to TRBJ1-2, with 9 bases lining up with TRBD1. The junction had 9 bases not matched to a gene; V was cut back by 1 base and J by 8 bases. Per the germline V gene, CDR1 is SGHTS and CDR2 is YDEGEE. CDR3 length: 15 residues. CDR3 loop: CASSLSPGQGKGYTF. The CDR3 region has the DNA TGTGCCAGCAGCTTGTCCCCCGGACAGGGGAAAGGCTACACCTTC.

The chain recombines TRBV28 with TRBJ1-6, with D possibly being TRBD1 (6 bases). CDR1 and CDR2 (germline): MDHEN, SYDVKM. V was trimmed by 6 bases and J by 9 bases, leaving 15 bases between them. The CDR3 is 14 residues long. CDR3 in amino acids: CASRPGQFGSPLHF. The CDR3 DNA is TGTGCCAGCAGACCGGGACAATTCGGTTCACCCCTCCACTTT.

This clone has only a few counts. The V and J genes are TRBV30 and TRBJ1-5, with 9 bases fitting TRBD1. Germline CDR1 reads GTSNPN; CDR2 reads SVGIG (reference sequence). The length of the CDR3 is 15 residues. Trimming took 1 base from V and 2 from J; bases not matched to a gene: 3. Here the CDR3 reads CAWSDGTGRNQPQHF. Written as DNA, the CDR3 is TGTGCCTGGAGTGACGGGACAGGGCGCAATCAGCCCCAGCATTTT.

The CDR3 coding sequence is TGCGCCAGCAGCTTAGGATCAGAATTCTACGAGCAGTACTTC. Encoded protein: CASSLGSEFYEQYF. The chain couples TRBV5-1 to TRBJ2-7, with D unclear. Germline loops: CDR1 SGHRS, CDR2 YFSETQ. The CDR3 runs to 14 residues. V was clipped by 2 bases and J by 3 bases, with 12 bases between them.

The chain uses TRBV28 and TRBJ2-2; the D is unclear. Looked up from germline, CDR1 is MDHEN and CDR2 is SYDVKM. This CDR3 has 12 amino acids. V was clipped by 6 bases and J by 1 base, with 3 bases between them. The CDR3 loop is CASRGNTGELFF. The CDR3, as DNA: TGTGCCAGCAGGGGGAACACCGGGGAGCTGTTTTTT.

This clone was recorded once. V usage is TRBV11-2 and J usage is TRBJ1-2; maybe TRBD1 (5 bases). V was shortened by 3 bases and J by 4 bases, with 12 bases between the two germline ends. Germline CDR1 is SGHAT and CDR2 is FQNNGV. This CDR3 is 14 amino acids long. The CDR3 DNA follows: TGTGCCAGCAGCTTGGGGGGGGGTGGCTATGGCTACACCTTC. Translated: CASSLGGGGYGYTF.

This clone is judged medium-sized. V and J are TRBV28 and TRBJ2-7; maybe TRBD2 (5 bases). V was cut by 5 bases and J by 4 bases, with 18 bases left in between. Germline V CDR1 and CDR2: MDHEN, SYDVKM. This CDR3 has 15 amino acids. In nucleotides, the CDR3 is TGTGCCAGCAGTAGGCCAGAGACTACGAAATACGAGCAGTACTTC. Amino acids: CASSRPETTKYEQYF. The full variable domain, with the rest looked up from reference TRBV28 and TRBJ2-7, is DVKVTQSSRYLVKRTGEKVFLECVQDMDHENMFWYRQDPGLGLRLIYFSYDVKMKEKGDIPEGYSVSREKKERFSLILESASTNQTSMYLCASSRPETTKYEQYFGPGTRLTVT.

This chain links TRBV10-3 with TRBJ1-2; tentatively, D is TRBD1 (5 bases). The CDR3 loop spans 13 amino acids. V lost 2 bases to trimming and J lost 8 bases, with 12 bases between them. Germline loops: CDR1 ENHRY, CDR2 SYGVKD. The CDR3 sequence: CAISEGANRGYTF. CDR3 in DNA: TGTGCCATCAGTGAGGGGGCGAATCGAGGCTACACCTTC.